This T cell receptor (beta chain) comes out of a study of shared clonotypes between healthy human individuals. Trimming cost V 6 bases and J 5 bases, with 14 bases left between them. CDR1 is MNHEY, CDR2 SVGAGI, per germline. The CDR3 runs 13 residues. The assay was immunoSEQ multiplex PCR, and TCRdb's table has in-frame clones only and misses some. The repertoire holds roughly 600,000 clones, with roughly 98% as singletons. Naive CD8 cells, CD45RO-negative and positively selected for CCR7, excluded terminally differentiated effector memory CD45RA+ cells. The V and J genes are TRBV6-5 and TRBJ2-7, with unresolved D. The material sequenced was naive CD8+ T cells sorted from blood. The sequence came from a man aged 25-40 years in good health. In nucleotides, the CDR3 is TGTGCCAGCAGCCCTCTGAGATTGGACGAGCAGTACTTC. Amino acids: CASSPLRLDEQYF.